The present entry profiles one T cell receptor beta chain with its context. The authors' processing: For nucleated cells, counts were estimated from reference gene primer amplification. Profiling relied on immunoSEQ multiplex PCR, and the TCRdb table lists in-frame clones only, not all of them. V, J and clone size were drawn from that table, and D and trimming were deduced from the DNA. The table has approximately 100,000 clones, around 85% seen once; the top ten hold more than 20%. The sample comes from a study of blood T cell repertoires in COVID-19. As for the study in general: The United States, Italy and Spain were the sources of the acute and convalescent COVID-19 samples. The cDNA or gDNA used as material had been derived from T cells, B-cell-depleted T cells, or PBMCs.

Sample: peripheral blood. The receptor comes from a man aged 70 or older with active or convalescent COVID-19.

The CDR3 spells CASSLYPQGAGANVLTF. The CDR3 nucleotides read TGTGCCAGCAGCCTATACCCACAGGGGGCTGGGGCCAACGTCCTGACTTTC. The chain employs TRBV11-2 and TRBJ2-6; 8 bases line up with TRBD1. J lost 2 bases, V lost 5 bases, and 8 bases had no gene match. The germline gives CDR1 SGHAT, CDR2 FQNNGV. This CDR3 region has 17 residues.